This record looks at one T cell receptor (beta chain) sequence and its context. What this receptor recognizes is not known. No much larger clonotype is one base removed from it; base qualities were not supplied. Conventional CD4+ T cells were purified from blood as CD25-low CD127-high cells before genomic DNA extraction. For repertoire analyses, the comparison group consisted of 7 or 8 healthy control donors. The sample is drawn from a study of regulatory and conventional T cells in RAG deficiency (dated by TCRdb to about 2017). Study-wide context: The study used high-throughput TCR beta sequencing to compare repertoire diversity and composition of Treg, conventional CD4+ and CD8+ T cells between RAG-deficient patients and healthy controls. Study-wide findings and limitations: All patient T-cell subsets had shorter CDR3 lengths; Omenn syndrome patients showed >80% Treg-Tconv repertoire overlap at nucleotide and amino acid level. Compared with control T-cell subpopulations, the RAG-deficient patients had markedly lower Shannon entropy and higher Simpson indices. Rather than being bona fide Treg cells, the sorted CD25-high CD127-low cells in Omenn syndrome patients may represent peripherally activated cells. Some T-cell subset analyses were not done for some subjects. Compared with controls, Omenn syndrome and CID/AS patients had 95 to 100-fold fewer unique TCR beta sequences in Treg cells, but only around 10-fold fewer in the other subsets.

CDR1 is given as LGHNA and CDR2 as YNFKEQ, both from the germline V gene. From the cysteine up to the phenylalanine, the CDR3 has a length of 18 residues. Just CDR3 DNA is preserved here, 54 bases in frame from base 1. V is pruned by 5 bases and J by 4 bases, leaving 19 bases of the junction without a gene match. Library preparation used the immunoSEQ multiplex PCR assay. Rearranged TCR beta chain products were amplified from the genomic DNA of sorted T-cell subsets and were then sequenced. Concerning the study's data processing: Shannon entropy and Simpson indices were used to measure the diversity of productive TCR beta rearrangements in each repertoire. To assess clonal expansion, the frequencies of the 100 most abundant productive TCR beta clonotypes were added up as a share of total reads. A self-reactivity index based on amino acid usage at CDR3beta positions 6 and 7 was applied to the TRB repertoires. Two-way ANOVA was used for repertoire analyses, while Student t or Mann-Whitney tests were used for flow cytometric analyses. The table comes from immuneACCESS by way of TCRdb, which keeps in-frame sequences with V and J called. Part of the clones is missing from these tables; in studies checked, under half for an unresolved V gene and the rest for unknown reasons. V and J calls and clone size are those listed in that table; D and trimming were worked out from the DNA. A total of 40,000 to 55,000 clones appear in this sample, about 87% of them only once. The ten largest clones represent 0.51% of the sample.

The sample also formed part of further work on regulatory T cells. The second study's paper adds: The multiplex PCR relied on 52 forward TRBV primers and 13 reverse TRBJ primers, and amplification bias was corrected through assay-based and computational methods. Restricted unique TRB V-J pairs and skewed V and J gene usage were observed in patient repertoires, most markedly in regulatory T cells. Between CD3G-deficient patients and healthy controls, the study compared T-cell receptor beta repertoires in sorted regulatory T cells, conventional CD4+ T cells and CD8+ T cells. Peripheral blood mononuclear cells were isolated by Ficoll density separation. Within the immunoSEQ assay, multiplex PCR amplified rearranged TRB loci from genomic DNA. TRB amplicons were sequenced using an Illumina HiSeq platform. Raw sequences were error-filtered and aligned to reference gene sequences by custom algorithms, then analyzed with the immunoSEQ online tools. Productive and nonproductive TRB rearrangement frequencies were evaluated among both unique and total sequences. For group comparisons, t tests, Mann-Whitney tests or two-way ANOVA were performed in Prism software.

The chain joins TRBV4-2 to TRBJ1-1, and 7 junctional nucleotides match TRBD1. What was sequenced was CD4+ effector T cells sorted from blood. The TCR comes from a human donor in good health. The DNA reads as follows: TGTGCCAGCAGCTACGGGGGGGAGGCACAGGGGTTGTTCACTGAAGCTTTCTTT. It translates as CASSYGGEAQGLFTEAFF.